These 26 T cell receptor beta chains were all obtained from the same sample, sequenced in a study of post-analysis software for immune sequencing data. The TCR beta cDNA libraries carried unique molecular identifiers. TCRdb called the PCR reads again in MiXCR, with one record for every CDR3 protein. The table has hundreds of thousands of distinct CDR3 sequences, roughly 30% seen once. Study-wide points: The five TRBV segments detected at higher frequency in patients than in controls included TRBV5-6, TRBV5-1 and TRBV20-1.

For these receptors, no antigen is known. Specimen: blood. The receptor source for this set is a girl aged 5 to 17 with multiple sclerosis.

The chain is built from TRBV20-1 and TRBJ2-1; either TRBD1 or TRBD2 may fit D (5 bases each). The CDR3 sequence is 18 residues long. With 0 bases removed from V and 6 bases from J, the gap between germline ends came to 24 bases. The germline gives CDR1 DFQATT, CDR2 SNEGSKA (reference sequence). The CDR3 reads CSARDTILRRLGTNEQFF. CDR3 nucleotides: TGCAGTGCTAGAGACACTATTTTGAGAAGGCTGGGGACCAATGAGCAGTTCTTC.

The genes are TRBV4-3 and TRBJ1-2; D is possibly TRBD1 (5 bases). CDR1 is LGHNA, CDR2 YSLEER, per germline. The CDR3 totals 15 residues. V dropped 0 bases and J dropped 2 bases, with 10 bases sitting between them. In DNA form, the CDR3 reads TGCGCCAGCAGCCAAGAGTGGCAGGGAAACTATGGCTACACCTTC. Its translation is CASSQEWQGNYGYTF.

In its sample, this clonotype was seen a few times. The chain has TRBV20-1 and TRBJ2-2; 7 positions match TRBD1. The CDR3 sequence is 16 residues long. Losses at the gene ends were 1 base for V and 5 bases for J; bases not matched to a gene: 10. Germline V gene sequence: CDR1 DFQATT, CDR2 SNEGSKA (reference sequence). The CDR3 is CSARAPGQSPTGELFF. CDR3 DNA sequence: TGCAGTGCTAGAGCCCCGGGACAGAGCCCAACCGGGGAGCTGTTTTTT.

This clonotype was seen a few times. The chain employs TRBV29-1 and TRBJ1-2, with D maybe TRBD1 (6 bases). Germline assignment: CDR1 SQVTM and CDR2 ANQGSEA. The CDR3 runs to 12 residues. V lost 3 bases, J lost 5 bases, and 10 bases lay in between. CDR3 amino acids: CSVDRQAYGYTF. In nucleotides, the CDR3 is TGCAGCGTTGACAGACAGGCATATGGCTACACCTTC.

This clonotype was counted ten times or more. The genes are TRBV29-1 and TRBJ2-7; possibly TRBD1 for D (5 bases). Germline CDR1 SQVTM, CDR2 ANQGSEA. The germline V and J ends were trimmed by 4 bases and 7 bases, with 17 bases remaining between them. The CDR3 consists of 13 residues. As DNA, the CDR3 is TGCAGCGTTGGAAGGGGCCCTATTGGGGAGCAGTACTTC. Its protein is CSVGRGPIGEQYF.

This clonotype was detected a few times. J is TRBJ2-5 and V is TRBV28; D remains unclear. Per the germline V gene, CDR1 is MDHEN and CDR2 is SYDVKM. The CDR3 length is 9 residues. Trimming took off 8 bases at V and 7 bases at J, with 5 bases between the two ends. CDR3: CASGWTQYF. The CDR3 DNA reads as TGTGCCAGCGGGTGGACCCAGTACTTC. The entire variable domain, with the rest obtained from reference TRBV28 and TRBJ2-5, is as follows: DVKVTQSSRYLVKRTGEKVFLECVQDMDHENMFWYRQDPGLGLRLIYFSYDVKMKEKGDIPEGYSVSREKKERFSLILESASTNQTSMYLCASGWTQYFGPGTRLLVL.

Worth noting for this clonotype: A much more abundant neighbour one base away suggests this may be a read error. This chain uses TRBV9 with TRBJ2-5, with TRBD2 matching over 9 bases. V was clipped by 4 bases and J by 11 bases; unmatched bases: 15. The CDR3 totals 15 residues. In germline, CDR1 is SGDLS, CDR2 YYNGEE. CDR3 sequence: CASSLSQREDGKQYF. The CDR3 region has the DNA TGTGCCAGCAGCCTCTCCCAGCGGGAGGATGGCAAGCAGTACTTC.

This clonotype appeared a few times. The chain uses TRBV9 and TRBJ2-3; tentatively, D is TRBD2 (5 bases). Trimming cost V 0 bases and J 0 bases, with 8 bases left between them. From germline, CDR1 is SGDLS and CDR2 YYNGEE. The CDR3 runs 15 residues. CDR3 DNA: TGTGCCAGCAGCGTAGAGGGCGGGAGCACAGATACGCAGTATTTT. Amino acids: CASSVEGGSTDTQYF.

The rearrangement uses TRBV20-1 and TRBJ2-5; perhaps TRBD2 as D (6 bases). The germline V gene encodes CDR1 DFQATT and CDR2 SNEGSKA (reference sequence). This CDR3 comprises 11 residues. V lost 4 bases and J 5 bases, leaving 8 bases between the germline ends. The DNA of the CDR3 is TGCAGTGCTATACGGGGGGAGACCCAGTACTTC. Its protein product is CSAIRGETQYF.

The chain recombines TRBV14 with TRBJ2-1; D remains unclear. The germline gives CDR1 SGHDN, CDR2 FVKESK. Between the trimmed V and J ends, which lost 4 bases and 0 bases, there was a span of 10 bases. The CDR3 length is 15 residues. For the CDR3, the DNA is TGTGCCAGCAGCCGACGCCGAAGCTCCTACAATGAGCAGTTCTTC. Protein product: CASSRRRSSYNEQFF.

The chain employs TRBV25-1 and TRBJ2-7; 11 bases line up with TRBD2. Trimming cost V 8 bases and J 2 bases; bases outside gene matches: 8. The germline CDR1 and CDR2 sequences are MGHDK and SYGVNS. The CDR3 is made up of 15 amino acids. CDR3 bases: TGTGCCAGCTCCGCCCCGGGACTAGCGGCCTACGAGCAGTACTTC. It yields the protein CASSAPGLAAYEQYF.

This clonotype occurred a few times. V is TRBV28 and J is TRBJ2-4, with a tentative D call TRBD1 (5 bases). The CDR3 consists of 15 residues. Germline CDR1 is MDHEN and CDR2 is SYDVKM. Trimming pared 7 bases from V and 0 bases from J, leaving 13 bases between. CDR3 residues: CASTPLGVAKNIQYF. CDR3 coding DNA: TGTGCCAGCACTCCTTTAGGGGTAGCCAAAAACATTCAGTACTTC.

This clonotype was counted between two and nine times. The rearrangement joins TRBV14 to TRBJ2-5, with TRBD2 as a possible D gene (6 bases). Trimming took 6 bases from V and 11 from J, leaving 16 bases between them. The CDR3 contains 12 residues. Germline values: CDR1 SGHDN, CDR2 FVKESK. The CDR3 DNA reads TGTGCCAGCAGTCCGGGGGTCAATGAGCAGTACTTC. Translated, it gives CASSPGVNEQYF.

This clonotype was observed a few times. The chain links TRBV5-1 to TRBJ1-2, with a possible D match to TRBD1 (6 bases). The CDR3 consists of 14 residues. CDR1 is SGHRS, CDR2 YFSETQ, per germline. Trimming took off 4 bases at V and 3 bases at J, with 13 bases between the two ends. CDR3 sequence (DNA): TGCGCCAGCAGCCAAGGACAGACAGACTATGGCTACACCTTC. Translated: CASSQGQTDYGYTF.

This rearrangement joins TRBV7-2 to TRBJ1-5; TRBD1 aligns across 9 bases. This CDR3 spans 14 amino acids. The ends lost 6 bases at V and 9 bases at J; junction bases unmatched: 9. CDR1 SGHTA and CDR2 FQGNSA come from the germline V gene. CDR3 residues: CASSSGTGSWPQHF. CDR3 DNA: TGTGCCAGCAGTTCCGGGACAGGGTCTTGGCCCCAGCATTTT. Using reference TRBV7-2 and TRBJ1-5 for the parts outside the CDR3, the full variable domain is GAGVSQSPSNKVTEKGKDVELRCDPISGHTALYWYRQSLGQGLEFLIYFQGNSAPDKSGLPSDRFSAERTGGSVSTLTIQRTQQEDSAVYLCASSSGTGSWPQHFGDGTRLSIL.

The genes are TRBV20-1 and TRBJ2-2; TRBD1 matches at 9 bases. The CDR3 contains 13 residues. Germline lookup yields CDR1 DFQATT and CDR2 SNEGSKA (reference sequence). Trimming took 5 bases from V and 6 from J; bases not matched to a gene: 4. The CDR3 DNA is TGCAGTGCTCACAGGGGGCAGGCCGGGGAGCTGTTTTTT. It is translated as CSAHRGQAGELFF.

As concerns this clonotype: A much larger clonotype is one base distant, so this may be a read error. The chain links TRBV2 to TRBJ2-1; 7 bases align to TRBD1. This CDR3 has 11 residues. The germline V gene has CDR1 SNHLY and CDR2 FYNNEI. V was clipped by 8 bases and J by 15 bases; unmatched bases: 10. The CDR3 here is CASDRAGGWFF. As DNA, the CDR3 is TGTGCCAGCGACAGGGCTGGGGGTTGGTTCTTC.

This clonotype occurred a few times. The chain joins TRBV7-2 to TRBJ2-7; D gene unclear. V was cut by 4 bases and J by 2 bases, with 9 bases left in between. Germline lookup yields CDR1 SGHTA and CDR2 FQGNSA. The CDR3 sequence is 13 residues long. CDR3 region: CASSSPPPYEQYF. CDR3 nucleotides: TGTGCCAGCAGCTCCCCACCCCCCTACGAGCAGTACTTC.

This clonotype was picked up a small number of times. This chain joins TRBV9 and TRBJ2-1; D uncertain. Germline CDR1 SGDLS, CDR2 YYNGEE. The CDR3 loop spans 12 amino acids. V dropped 4 bases and J dropped 9 bases, with 11 bases sitting between them. The CDR3: CASSPGPTEQFF. The CDR3 DNA follows: TGTGCCAGCAGCCCCGGACCGACTGAGCAGTTCTTC.

The rearrangement uses TRBV6-2 or TRBV6-3 and TRBJ1-5; weak D call: TRBD1 (5 bases). Per the germline V gene, CDR1 is MNHEY and CDR2 is SVGEGT. V was pared by 0 bases and J by 1 base, with 13 bases between. The CDR3 totals 17 residues. CDR3 DNA: TGTGCCAGCAGTTACTCGAAGATAGGGGCGAGCAATCAGCCCCAGCATTTT. It specifies CASSYSKIGASNQPQHF.

The sample holds one count of this clonotype. An end of the junction differs from the germline gene, which may be a read error. The V gene is TRBV3-1, the J gene TRBJ1-5, with 8 positions matching TRBD1. Germline V gene sequence: CDR1 LGHDT, CDR2 YNNKEL (reference sequence). The CDR3 contains 17 residues. The CDR3 region has the DNA TGTGCCAGCAGTCAAGGACAGGGAAGAGGGGAGGATCAGCCCCAGCATTTT. It encodes CASSQGQGRGEDQPQHF.

The genes are TRBV3-1 and TRBJ1-2; the D gene is possibly TRBD1 (5 bases). The CDR3 length is 12 residues. Germline V lookup: CDR1 LGHDT, CDR2 YNNKEL (reference sequence). V was cut by 1 base and J by 8 bases, with 8 bases left in between. In nucleotides, the CDR3 is TGTGCCAGCAGCCAAGGAGGACACGGCTACACCTTC. Translation gives CASSQGGHGYTF.

This chain joins TRBV27 and TRBJ2-5, with D perhaps assigned TRBD1 or TRBD2 (7 bases each). With 5 bases removed from V and 11 bases from J, the gap between germline ends came to 27 bases. The CDR3 covers 16 residues. Germline loops: CDR1 MNHEY, CDR2 SMNVEV (reference sequence). CDR3 protein: CASSKLLYEGAGEQYF. CDR3 in DNA: TGTGCCAGCAGTAAGCTCCTTTACGAGGGGGCGGGGGAGCAGTACTTC.

This clonotype was detected only a few times. The chain combines TRBV2 with TRBJ2-1; 8 bases match TRBD2. The CDR3 consists of 18 residues. J gave up 7 bases and V 3 bases, and 17 bases lay outside the gene matches. From germline, CDR1 is SNHLY and CDR2 FYNNEI. The CDR3 coding sequence is TGTGCCAGCAGTGACCCGCTACGGACTAGCCGAGCAACGAATGAGCAGTTCTTC. It codes for CASSDPLRTSRATNEQFF.

The chain couples TRBV7-9 to TRBJ1-1, with a possible D match to TRBD1 (5 bases). V was pared by 6 bases and J by 3 bases, with 11 bases between. The CDR3 covers 13 residues. Germline CDR1 reads SEHNR; CDR2 reads FQNEAQ (reference sequence). In DNA, the CDR3 is TGTGCCAGCAGTCCGGTGGGGGACACTGAAGCTTTCTTT. Amino acids: CASSPVGDTEAFF.

This clonotype turned up a few times. CDR3 region: CASSLVSSGGTQYF. In DNA form, the CDR3 reads TGTGCCAGCAGCTTGGTTTCCAGCGGTGGGACCCAGTACTTC. The chain carries TRBV5-6 and TRBJ2-5, with D perhaps TRBD2 (5 bases). The CDR3 has 14 amino acids. Trimming pared 0 bases from V and 7 bases from J, leaving 13 bases between. Germline loops: CDR1 SGHDT, CDR2 YYEEEE.